This section outlines one T cell receptor (beta chain) sequence together with its context. The antigen remains undetermined. Using immunoSEQ multiplex PCR, the repertoire was profiled, and TCRdb retains in-frame clones only, with some absent. This table holds 14,000 to 15,000 clones, 80% found once. These data belong to a study of OX40 agonist ivuxolimab in advanced cancers. Points from the study as a whole: Individuals who were partial responders at 0.1-3.0 mg/kg had clonal expansion that ranked among the lowest. Clonal expansion from baseline to week 6 occurred in both CD4+ and CD8+ T cells.

V lost 0 bases and J lost 5, with 9 bases in between. There are 14 residues in the CDR3. Germline lookup yields CDR1 SGHDT and CDR2 YYEEEE. The specimen comprised CD4+ or CD8+ T cells sorted from blood, sampled in a trial of the OX40 agonist ivuxolimab. The TCR sequence derives from an adult with an advanced solid tumor such as melanoma, head and neck, liver or kidney cancer. The rearrangement uses TRBV5-6 and TRBJ2-1; D remains ambiguous. CDR3 residues: CASSLGFGHNEQFF. DNA for the CDR3: TGTGCCAGCAGCTTGGGCTTTGGACACAATGAGCAGTTCTTC.